This TCR beta chain originates from a study of blood T cell repertoires in COVID-19. Study in general: PBMCs, B-cell-depleted T cells, or T cells were the source of the cDNA or gDNA that made up the material.

Original analysis: The assay estimated nucleated cells by amplifying reference gene primers. This table comes from immunoSEQ multiplex PCR, and its TCRdb copy is limited to in-frame clones, with some not included. V, J and clone size derive from that table, while D and trimming were established from the DNA sequence. This sample has under 250,000 clones; approximately 80% occur once, and the top ten carry more than 10%. The V segment lost 7 bases and the J segment 0 bases; nucleotides outside the gene matches: 19. Germline lookup yields CDR1 LNHDA and CDR2 SQIVND (reference sequence). The CDR3 is 19 amino acids.

Sample: peripheral blood. J is TRBJ1-1 and V is TRBV19; 8 bases agree with TRBD1. This receptor was obtained from a human donor in a cohort sampled during active COVID-19. CDR3 bases: TGTGCCAGTAATTCCGTTTTCGGGACAGGAAAAGAGATGAACACTGAAGCTTTCTTT. This codes for CASNSVFGTGKEMNTEAFF.